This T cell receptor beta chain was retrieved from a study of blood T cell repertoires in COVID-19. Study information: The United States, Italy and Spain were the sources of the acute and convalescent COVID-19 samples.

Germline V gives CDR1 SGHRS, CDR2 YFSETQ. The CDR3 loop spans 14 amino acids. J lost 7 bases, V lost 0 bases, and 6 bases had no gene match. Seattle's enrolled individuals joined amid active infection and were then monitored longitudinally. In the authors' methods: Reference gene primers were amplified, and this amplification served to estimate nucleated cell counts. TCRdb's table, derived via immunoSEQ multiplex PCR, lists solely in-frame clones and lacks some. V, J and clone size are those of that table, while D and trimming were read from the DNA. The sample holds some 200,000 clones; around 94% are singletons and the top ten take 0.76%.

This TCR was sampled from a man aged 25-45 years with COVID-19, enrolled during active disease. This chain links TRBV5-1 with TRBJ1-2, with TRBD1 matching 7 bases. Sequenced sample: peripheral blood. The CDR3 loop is CASSLDQGVIGYTF. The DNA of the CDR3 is TGCGCCAGCAGCTTGGACCAGGGGGTTATTGGCTACACCTTC.